The 2 T cell receptor beta chains below were found in one sample sequenced in a study of T cells in narcolepsy. Data came from immunoSEQ multiplex PCR; TCRdb stores just in-frame clones and leaves some out. The repertoire consists of 2,000 to 2,500 clones, with over 25% occurring once and the leading ten covering about 19%. Antigens of these TCRs are unknown. Specimen: cultured CD4+ T cells from cerebrospinal fluid. These receptors all stem from a human donor with narcolepsy.

This clone is medium-sized (0.01 to 0.1%) in the sample. This chain uses TRBV9 with TRBJ1-2; 7 bases agree with TRBD1. Germline V gene lookup returns CDR1 SGDLS and CDR2 YYNGEE. The CDR3 totals 14 residues. With 0 bases clipped from V and 3 bases from J, the junction kept 2 bases outside the gene matches. CDR3 sequence: CASSVGQGDYGYTF. The CDR3 region has the DNA TGTGCCAGCAGCGTAGGACAGGGTGACTATGGCTACACCTTC.

Comment on this clone: With only one base between it and a far larger clone, this is likely a read error. The chain combines TRBV7-9 with TRBJ1-1; the D gene is possibly TRBD1 (5 bases). V lost 3 bases, J lost 7 bases, and 15 bases lay in between. This CDR3 comprises 14 residues. Germline assignment: CDR1 SEHNR and CDR2 FQNEAQ (reference sequence). CDR3 sequence reads: CASSFQGVVNEAFF. The CDR3 bases are TGTGCCAGCAGCTTCCAGGGAGTGGTAAATGAAGCTTTCTTT.